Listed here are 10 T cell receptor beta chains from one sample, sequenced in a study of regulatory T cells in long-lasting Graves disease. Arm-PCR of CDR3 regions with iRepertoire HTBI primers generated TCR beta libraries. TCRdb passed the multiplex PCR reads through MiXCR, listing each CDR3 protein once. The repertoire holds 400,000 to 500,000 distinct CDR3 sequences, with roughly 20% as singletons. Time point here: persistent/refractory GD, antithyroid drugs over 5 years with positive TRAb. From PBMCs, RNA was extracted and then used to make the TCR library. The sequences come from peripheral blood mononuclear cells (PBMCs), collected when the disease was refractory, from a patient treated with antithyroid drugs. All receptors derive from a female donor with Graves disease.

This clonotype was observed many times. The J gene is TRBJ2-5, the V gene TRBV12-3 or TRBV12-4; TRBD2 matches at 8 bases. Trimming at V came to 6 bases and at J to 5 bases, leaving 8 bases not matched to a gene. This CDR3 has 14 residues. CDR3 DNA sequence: TGTGCCAGCAGCGATGGACTAGCACTCGAGACCCAGTACTTC. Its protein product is CASSDGLALETQYF.

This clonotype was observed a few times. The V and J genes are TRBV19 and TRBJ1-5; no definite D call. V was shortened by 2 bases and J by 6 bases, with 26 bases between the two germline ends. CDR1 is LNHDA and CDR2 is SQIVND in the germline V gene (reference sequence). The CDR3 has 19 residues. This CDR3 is CASSIKAAAVKGGVQPQHF. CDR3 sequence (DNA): TGTGCCAGTAGTATAAAGGCAGCCGCCGTTAAAGGTGGTGTTCAGCCCCAGCATTTT.

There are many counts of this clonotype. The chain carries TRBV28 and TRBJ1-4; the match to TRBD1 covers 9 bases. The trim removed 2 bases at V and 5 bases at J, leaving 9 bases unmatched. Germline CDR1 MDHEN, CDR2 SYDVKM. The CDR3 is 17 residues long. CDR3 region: CASSLRTGGEWNEKLFF. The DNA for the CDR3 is TGTGCCAGCAGTTTAAGAACAGGGGGCGAATGGAATGAAAAACTGTTTTTT.

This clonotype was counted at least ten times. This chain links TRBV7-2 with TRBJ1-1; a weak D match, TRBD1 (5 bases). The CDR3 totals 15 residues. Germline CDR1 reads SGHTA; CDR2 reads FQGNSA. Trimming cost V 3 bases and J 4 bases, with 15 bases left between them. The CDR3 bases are TGTGCCAGCAGCTTGGGGGACGGCTGGGGCACTGAAGCTTTCTTT. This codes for CASSLGDGWGTEAFF.

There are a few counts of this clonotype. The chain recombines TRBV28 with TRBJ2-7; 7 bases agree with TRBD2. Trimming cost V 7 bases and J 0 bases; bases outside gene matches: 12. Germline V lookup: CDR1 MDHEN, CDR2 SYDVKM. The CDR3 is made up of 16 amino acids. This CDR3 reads CASNPGLLSHSYEQYF. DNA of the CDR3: TGTGCCAGCAACCCGGGACTACTCTCTCACTCCTACGAGCAGTACTTC. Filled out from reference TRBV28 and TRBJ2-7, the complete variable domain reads DVKVTQSSRYLVKRTGEKVFLECVQDMDHENMFWYRQDPGLGLRLIYFSYDVKMKEKGDIPEGYSVSREKKERFSLILESASTNQTSMYLCASNPGLLSHSYEQYFGPGTRLTVT.

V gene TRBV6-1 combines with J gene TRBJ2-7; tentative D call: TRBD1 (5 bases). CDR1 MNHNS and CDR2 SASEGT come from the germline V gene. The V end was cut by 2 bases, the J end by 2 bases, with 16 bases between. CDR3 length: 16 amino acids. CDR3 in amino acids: CASSERKGAGPYEQYF. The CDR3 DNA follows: TGTGCCAGCAGTGAAAGGAAAGGGGCCGGCCCCTACGAGCAGTACTTC.

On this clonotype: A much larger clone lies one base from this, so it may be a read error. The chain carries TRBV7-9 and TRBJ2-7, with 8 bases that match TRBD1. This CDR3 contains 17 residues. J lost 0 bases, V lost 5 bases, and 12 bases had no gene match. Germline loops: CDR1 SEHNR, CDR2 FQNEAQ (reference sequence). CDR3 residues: CASSQFGQGASSYEQYF. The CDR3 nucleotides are TGTGCCAGCAGCCAATTTGGACAGGGAGCCAGCTCCTACGAGCAGTACTTC.

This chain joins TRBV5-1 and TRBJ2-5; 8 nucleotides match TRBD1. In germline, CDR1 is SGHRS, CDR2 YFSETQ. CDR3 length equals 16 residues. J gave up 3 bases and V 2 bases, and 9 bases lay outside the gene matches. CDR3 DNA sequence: TGCGCCAGCAGCTTACCTACTGGACAGGGTGAAGAGACCCAGTACTTC. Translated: CASSLPTGQGEETQYF.

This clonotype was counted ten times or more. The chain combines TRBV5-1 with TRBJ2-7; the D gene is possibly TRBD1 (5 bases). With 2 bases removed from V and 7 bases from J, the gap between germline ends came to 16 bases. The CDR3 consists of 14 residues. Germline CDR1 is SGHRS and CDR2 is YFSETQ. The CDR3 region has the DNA TGCGCCAGCAGCTTCCCTAGGGGTTTCGGAGAGCAGTACTTC. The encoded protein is CASSFPRGFGEQYF.

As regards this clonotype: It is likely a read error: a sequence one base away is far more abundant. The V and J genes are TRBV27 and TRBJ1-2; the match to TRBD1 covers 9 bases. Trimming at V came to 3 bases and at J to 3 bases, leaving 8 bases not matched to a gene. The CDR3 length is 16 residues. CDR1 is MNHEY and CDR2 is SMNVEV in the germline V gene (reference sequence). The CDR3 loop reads CASSFGTGLPDYGYTF. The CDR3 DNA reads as TGTGCCAGCAGTTTTGGGACAGGGCTACCGGACTATGGCTACACCTTC.